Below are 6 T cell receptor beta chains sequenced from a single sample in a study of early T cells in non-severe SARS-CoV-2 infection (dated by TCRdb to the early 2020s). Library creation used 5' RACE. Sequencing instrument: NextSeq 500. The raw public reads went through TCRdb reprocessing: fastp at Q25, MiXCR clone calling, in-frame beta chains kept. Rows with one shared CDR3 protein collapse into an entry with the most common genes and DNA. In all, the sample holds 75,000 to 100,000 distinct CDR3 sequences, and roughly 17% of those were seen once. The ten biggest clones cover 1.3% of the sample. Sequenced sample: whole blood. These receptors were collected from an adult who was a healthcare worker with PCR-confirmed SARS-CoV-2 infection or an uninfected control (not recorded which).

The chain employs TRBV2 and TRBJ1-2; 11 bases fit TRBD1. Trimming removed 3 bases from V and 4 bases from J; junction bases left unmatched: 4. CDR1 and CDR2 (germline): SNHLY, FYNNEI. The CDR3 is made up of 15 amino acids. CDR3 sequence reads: CASSDGQGAIYGYTF. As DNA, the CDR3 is TGTGCCAGCAGTGACGGACAGGGGGCTATCTATGGCTACACCTTC.

The chain's CDR3 is CASSLRPNPGANVLTF. The CDR3 DNA is TGTGCCAGCAGTCTGAGGCCCAATCCCGGGGCCAACGTCCTGACTTTC. This rearrangement joins TRBV7-6 to TRBJ2-6; no clear D gene. The germline V gene encodes CDR1 SGHVS and CDR2 FNYEAQ. The CDR3 has 16 amino acids. Between the trimmed V and J ends, which lost 6 bases and 4 bases, there was a span of 16 bases.

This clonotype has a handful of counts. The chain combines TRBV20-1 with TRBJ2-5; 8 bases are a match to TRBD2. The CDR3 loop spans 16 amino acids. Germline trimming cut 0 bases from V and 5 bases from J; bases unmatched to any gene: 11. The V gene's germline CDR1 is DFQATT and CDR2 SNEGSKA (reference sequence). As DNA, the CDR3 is TGCAGTGCTAGAGACTCCCGCGGGAGGCTATCGGAGACCCAGTACTTC. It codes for CSARDSRGRLSETQYF.

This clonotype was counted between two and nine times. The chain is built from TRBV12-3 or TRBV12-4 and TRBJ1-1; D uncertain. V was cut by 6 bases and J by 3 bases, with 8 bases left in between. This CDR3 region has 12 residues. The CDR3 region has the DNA TGTGCCAGCAGCGGCCAGCACACTGAAGCTTTCTTT. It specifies CASSGQHTEAFF.

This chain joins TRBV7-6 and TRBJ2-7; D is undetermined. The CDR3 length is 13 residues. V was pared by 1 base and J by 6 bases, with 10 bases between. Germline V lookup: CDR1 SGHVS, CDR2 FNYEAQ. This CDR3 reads CASSLGLAAEQYF. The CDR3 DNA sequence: TGTGCCAGCAGCTTAGGGTTAGCCGCCGAGCAGTACTTC. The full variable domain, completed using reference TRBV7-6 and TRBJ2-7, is GAGVSQSPRYKVTKRGQDVALRCDPISGHVSLYWYRQALGQGPEFLTYFNYEAQQDKSGLPNDRFSAERPEGSISTLTIQRTEQRDSAMYRCASSLGLAAEQYFGPGTRLTVT.

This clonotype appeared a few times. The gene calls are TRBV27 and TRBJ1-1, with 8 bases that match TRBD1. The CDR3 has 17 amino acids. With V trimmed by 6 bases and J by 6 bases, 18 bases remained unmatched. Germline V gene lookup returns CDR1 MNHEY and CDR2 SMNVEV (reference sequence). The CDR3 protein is CASSIGQGESLESEAFF. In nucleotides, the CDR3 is TGTGCCAGCAGCATCGGACAGGGTGAATCGTTAGAATCTGAAGCTTTCTTT.